This T cell receptor beta chain is from a study of shared clonotypes between healthy human individuals. Study-wide results and caveats: Researchers sampled blood only, noting tissue repertoires likely differ.

Adults of Caucasian background living in Nashville, Tennessee made up all donors. Produced via immunoSEQ multiplex PCR; TCRdb's table is partial and in-frame only. This repertoire shows 1.6 million or so clones, approximately 96% found once; its top ten account for over 1%. Concerning this clone: Antigen unknown.

This receptor was identified in a man aged 25 to 40 in good health. The sample comprised naive CD4+ T cells sorted from blood. The subset denotes: CD45RA+ positively selected.

The CDR3, as DNA: TGTGCCAGCAGTGAACCGGGACTCCCCTACGAGCAGTACTTC. It translates to CASSEPGLPYEQYF. The gene calls are TRBV6-1 and TRBJ2-7, with D possibly matching TRBD2 (6 bases). The CDR3 totals 14 residues. Germline V lookup: CDR1 MNHNS, CDR2 SASEGT. V was shortened by 2 bases and J by 2 bases, with 10 bases between the two germline ends.